This T cell receptor beta chain came from a study of blood T cell repertoires in COVID-19. As for the study in general: Both acute and convalescent COVID-19 samples were obtained from the United States, Italy and Spain. The analysed material was cDNA or gDNA that came from T cells, B-cell-depleted T cells, or PBMCs.

Study processing details: By means of reference gene primer amplification, nucleated cell counts were estimated. Generated by immunoSEQ multiplex PCR, the TCRdb table keeps only in-frame clones and is missing some. V, J and clone size were drawn from that table, and D and trimming were deduced from the DNA. The sample lists just over 300,000 clones; 75% to 90% were seen once. The receptor was derived from a man between 18 and 29 years old with active or convalescent COVID-19. Sequenced sample: peripheral blood.

This chain's CDR3 is CASQGTVSSGNTIYF. CDR3 coding DNA: TGTGCCAGTCAAGGGACAGTCAGCTCTGGAAACACCATATATTTT. The gene calls are TRBV19 and TRBJ1-3; 7 positions agree with TRBD1. Germline lookup yields CDR1 LNHDA and CDR2 SQIVND (reference sequence). V shed 8 bases and J 0 bases; nucleotides not matched to a gene: 7. There are 15 residues in the CDR3.